These 10 T cell receptor beta chains originate from one sample sequenced in a study of T-cell reconstitution after alpha-beta-depleted transplantation in children. The TCRbeta library incorporated unique molecular identifiers. TCRdb reprocessed the PCR reads via MiXCR and lists one record per CDR3 protein. The sample includes 490,000 or so distinct CDR3 sequences, 12% seen only once; the top ten take roughly 5.4%. This specimen consisted of PBMCs from the stem cell graft donor, obtained from the stem cell graft. Every receptor here comes from a human donor who donated a stem cell graft to a child with combined immunodeficiency.

This clonotype has a count of ten or more. The gene calls are TRBV20-1 and TRBJ2-3, with D unclear. The CDR3 extends over 11 amino acids. Germline V gene data show CDR1 as DFQATT and CDR2 as SNEGSKA (reference sequence). Between the trimmed V and J ends, which lost 3 bases and 6 bases, there was a span of 7 bases. This CDR3 is CSASSADTQYF. The CDR3, as DNA: TGCAGTGCTAGTTCGGCGGATACGCAGTATTTT.

This clonotype was seen more than once but under ten times. The V call is TRBV6-4, the J call TRBJ2-1; TRBD2 aligns across 16 bases. Germline loops: CDR1 MRHNA, CDR2 SNTAGT. CDR3 length: 19 amino acids. V was pared by 6 bases and J by 0 bases, with 8 bases of the junction left unmatched. The CDR3 DNA follows: TGTGCCAGCAGCTCACCGGGACTAGCGGGAGGGAGCTCCTACAATGAGCAGTTCTTC. As protein: CASSSPGLAGGSSYNEQFF.

The J gene is TRBJ2-3, the V gene TRBV29-1; D may be TRBD2 (5 bases). The CDR3 runs to 14 residues. V dropped 5 bases and J dropped 0 bases, with 12 bases sitting between them. Germline V lookup: CDR1 SQVTM, CDR2 ANQGSEA. In DNA form, the CDR3 reads TGCAGCGTTTCAACGCGGGCGAGCACAGATACGCAGTATTTT. It encodes CSVSTRASTDTQYF.

There are a few counts of this clonotype. The gene calls are TRBV7-9 and TRBJ2-7; 7 nucleotides line up with TRBD2. This CDR3 has 15 residues. Trimming took 4 bases from V and 6 from J; bases not matched to a gene: 12. Germline V gene data show CDR1 as SEHNR and CDR2 as FQNEAQ (reference sequence). The chain's CDR3 is CASSSFEDKRGEQYF. The CDR3 DNA sequence: TGTGCCAGCAGCTCGTTTGAGGACAAGCGGGGCGAGCAGTACTTC.

The V call is TRBV28, the J call TRBJ2-5, with D uncertain. The CDR3 length is 12 residues. Germline V gene lookup returns CDR1 MDHEN and CDR2 SYDVKM. Trimming pared 7 bases from V and 1 base from J, leaving 7 bases between. The CDR3 DNA reads TGTGCCAGCAAAGCATTCCAAGAGACCCAGTACTTC. Protein product: CASKAFQETQYF.

The genes are TRBV6-2 or TRBV6-3 and TRBJ2-7; TRBD1 or TRBD2 may be the D gene (5 bases each). Germline-derived CDR1 and CDR2 are MNHEY and SVGEGT. This CDR3 has 14 amino acids. Trimming shortened V by 2 bases and J by 3 bases, and 11 bases separated the two germline ends. The CDR3 nucleotides are TGTGCCAGCAGTTACGAGGGGATGAGCTACGAGCAGTACTTC. Translated, it gives CASSYEGMSYEQYF.

In its sample, this clonotype was seen a few times. This chain links TRBV12-3 or TRBV12-4 with TRBJ2-3; D is possibly TRBD1 or TRBD2 (5 bases each). Trimming pared 5 bases from V and 1 base from J, leaving 10 bases between. CDR3 size: 14 residues. The CDR3 DNA follows: TGTGCCAGCAGTCGGGACGGGGGCACAGATACGCAGTATTTT. Translated, it gives CASSRDGGTDTQYF.

This clonotype was counted at least ten times. This sequence joins TRBV12-3 or TRBV12-4 and TRBJ2-1, with D uncertain. The CDR3 is made up of 13 amino acids. Trimming shortened V by 2 bases and J by 7 bases, and 9 bases separated the two germline ends. CDR3 nucleotide sequence: TGTGCCAGCAGTTTAAAGGTCGGGAATGAGCAGTTCTTC. As protein: CASSLKVGNEQFF.

The chain joins TRBV12-3 or TRBV12-4 to TRBJ1-2; 10 nucleotides align to TRBD1. The CDR3 is 17 residues long. With V trimmed by 0 bases and J by 4 bases, 8 bases remained unmatched. The CDR3 loop is CASSLALLRTGGYGYTF. In DNA form, the CDR3 reads TGTGCCAGCAGTTTAGCGCTTTTAAGGACAGGGGGCTATGGCTACACCTTC.

This clonotype was seen only a few times. The chain has TRBV12-3 or TRBV12-4 and TRBJ1-2; 9 bases agree with TRBD1. This CDR3 has 13 amino acids. After removal of 6 bases from V and 6 bases from J, the junction contained 5 bases not matched to a gene. The CDR3 here is CASRARDRDGYTF. For the CDR3, the DNA is TGTGCCAGCAGAGCCCGGGACAGGGATGGCTACACCTTC.